These T cell receptor beta chains were read from a single sample in a study of shared clonotypes between healthy human individuals. Generated by immunoSEQ multiplex PCR, the TCRdb table keeps only in-frame clones and is missing some. The sample lists about 1 million clones, around 76% occurring once. Sequenced: memory CD4+ T cells sorted from blood. The receptors were gathered from a young man in good health. CDR3s include the opening cysteine and the closing phenylalanine or tryptophan. Fields, in order: clone size, D gene, J gene, V gene, CDR3 DNA, CDR3 protein. D genes are given only for firm matches. Rows give clone size only sometimes, using once, few, many, or a class for an expanded clone.

clone_size: NA; d_call: NA; j_call: TRBJ2-3; v_call: TRBV5-6; cdr3_nt: TGTGCCAGCGGTGGGGTAACAGATACGCAGTATTTT; cdr3_aa: CASGGVTDTQYF
clone_size: once; d_call: TRBD1; j_call: TRBJ1-2; v_call: TRBV29-1; cdr3_nt: TGCAGCGTTGTAAGACAGGGGGCAGGGGGCTACACCTTC; cdr3_aa: CSVVRQGAGGYTF
clone_size: NA; d_call: NA; j_call: TRBJ1-1; v_call: TRBV28; cdr3_nt: TGTGCCAGCATTTCCGGGGGTAAGAGCACTGAAGCTTTCTTT; cdr3_aa: CASISGGKSTEAFF
clone_size: NA; d_call: NA; j_call: TRBJ1-2; v_call: TRBV6-1; cdr3_nt: TGTGCCAGCAGTGAAAATTCGGGAATTTTCTATGGCTACACCTTC; cdr3_aa: CASSENSGIFYGYTF
clone_size: NA; d_call: TRBD2; j_call: TRBJ2-1; v_call: TRBV13; cdr3_nt: TGTGCCAGTAAGACTAGCGGGGGGGCCGGAGAGCAGTTCTTC; cdr3_aa: CASKTSGGAGEQFF
clone_size: NA; d_call: NA; j_call: TRBJ2-5; v_call: TRBV5-1; cdr3_nt: TGCGCCAGCAGCTTGGAAGGGAGGGGAGGGGGAGAGACCCAGTACTTC; cdr3_aa: CASSLEGRGGGETQYF
clone_size: NA; d_call: NA; j_call: TRBJ2-7; v_call: TRBV6-1; cdr3_nt: TGTGCCAGCAGTGGAGGGGATCCGACGGGACGCCTCTCCTACGAGCAGTACTTC; cdr3_aa: CASSGGDPTGRLSYEQYF
clone_size: NA; d_call: TRBD2; j_call: TRBJ2-1; v_call: TRBV4-1; cdr3_nt: TGCGCCAGCAGCCCCGGGGGGGGCAAATACAATGAGCAGTTCTTC; cdr3_aa: CASSPGGGKYNEQFF
clone_size: NA; d_call: NA; j_call: TRBJ2-5; v_call: TRBV5-4; cdr3_nt: TGTGCCTGGGGCAGGCTTATCCAAGAGACCCAGTACTTC; cdr3_aa: CAWGRLIQETQYF
clone_size: NA; d_call: NA; j_call: TRBJ2-6; v_call: TRBV6-6; cdr3_nt: TGTGCCAGCAGTTACGGTCCCTCTGGGGCCAACGTCCTGACTTTC; cdr3_aa: CASSYGPSGANVLTF
clone_size: NA; d_call: NA; j_call: TRBJ2-4; v_call: TRBV7-2; cdr3_nt: TGTGCCAGCAGCTTAGGTAGAGGTTTAGCCAAAAACATTCAGTACTTC; cdr3_aa: CASSLGRGLAKNIQYF
clone_size: NA; d_call: NA; j_call: TRBJ1-6; v_call: TRBV28; cdr3_nt: TGTGCCAGCAGTTTGCGGGCCGGCAATTCACCCCTCCACTTT; cdr3_aa: CASSLRAGNSPLHF
clone_size: NA; d_call: NA; j_call: TRBJ2-2; v_call: TRBV19; cdr3_nt: TGTGCCAGTAGTAATCGACAGCCCGGGGAGCTGTTTTTT; cdr3_aa: CASSNRQPGELFF
clone_size: NA; d_call: TRBD1; j_call: TRBJ1-1; v_call: TRBV7-3; cdr3_nt: TGTGCCAGCAGCGCGCGGACAGGCACTGAAGCTTTCTTT; cdr3_aa: CASSARTGTEAFF
clone_size: NA; d_call: NA; j_call: TRBJ2-3; v_call: TRBV7-2; cdr3_nt: TGTGCCAGCAGCTCGGGACTTTCAACTAGCACAGATACGCAGTATTTT; cdr3_aa: CASSSGLSTSTDTQYF
clone_size: NA; d_call: TRBD1; j_call: TRBJ1-1; v_call: TRBV11-2; cdr3_nt: TGTGCCAGCAGCTTAGCGAGGGACAGGGATTTCTTT; cdr3_aa: CASSLARDRDFF
clone_size: NA; d_call: TRBD2; j_call: TRBJ2-3; v_call: TRBV29-1; cdr3_nt: TGCACGGGCCGCGGGGGAGATACGCAGTATTTT; cdr3_aa: CTGRGGDTQYF
clone_size: few; d_call: NA; j_call: TRBJ2-2; v_call: TRBV2; cdr3_nt: TGTGCCAGCAAGGAGAGGGCGAACACCGGGGAGCTGTTTTTT; cdr3_aa: CASKERANTGELFF
clone_size: NA; d_call: NA; j_call: TRBJ1-6; v_call: TRBV11-2; cdr3_nt: TGTGCCAGCAGCCCCCTCGGAATGGGGTATAATTCACCCCTCCACTTT; cdr3_aa: CASSPLGMGYNSPLHF
clone_size: NA; d_call: TRBD2; j_call: TRBJ2-7; v_call: TRBV7-2; cdr3_nt: TGTGCCAGCAGCAAGACTAGCGGGAGCACCTACGAGCAGTACTTC; cdr3_aa: CASSKTSGSTYEQYF
clone_size: NA; d_call: NA; j_call: TRBJ2-2; v_call: TRBV30; cdr3_nt: TGTGCCTGGAGTGTAGAGGTGTTCGTCCGAAACACCGGGGAGCTGTTTTTT; cdr3_aa: CAWSVEVFVRNTGELFF
clone_size: few; d_call: NA; j_call: TRBJ2-1; v_call: TRBV20-1; cdr3_nt: TGCAGTGGTATAGCCTACAATGAGCAGTTCTTC; cdr3_aa: CSGIAYNEQFF
clone_size: NA; d_call: NA; j_call: TRBJ1-6; v_call: TRBV11-2; cdr3_nt: TGTGCCAGCAGCTTAGGGCAGAGCTCCTATAATTCACCCCTCCACTTT; cdr3_aa: CASSLGQSSYNSPLHF
clone_size: NA; d_call: TRBD1; j_call: TRBJ1-2; v_call: TRBV15; cdr3_nt: TGTGCCACCAGTCTGACAGGGGCCGGCTACACCTTC; cdr3_aa: CATSLTGAGYTF
clone_size: NA; d_call: TRBD2; j_call: TRBJ2-3; v_call: TRBV5-1; cdr3_nt: TGCGCCAGCAGCCAGACTAGCGGGTTTAGCACAGATACGCAGTATTTT; cdr3_aa: CASSQTSGFSTDTQYF
clone_size: NA; d_call: NA; j_call: TRBJ2-3; v_call: TRBV6-1; cdr3_nt: TGTGCCAGCAGTGAAGGCAGGCGGTCAGATACGCAGTATTTT; cdr3_aa: CASSEGRRSDTQYF
clone_size: few; d_call: NA; j_call: TRBJ1-3; v_call: TRBV5-1; cdr3_nt: TGCGCCAGCAGCTTGCAGCAGGCCACGGCTGGAAACACCATATATTTT; cdr3_aa: CASSLQQATAGNTIYF
clone_size: NA; d_call: NA; j_call: TRBJ2-5; v_call: TRBV7-3; cdr3_nt: TGTGCCAGCAGCTTAAGGCGCGCGGAGACCCAGTACTTC; cdr3_aa: CASSLRRAETQYF
clone_size: NA; d_call: NA; j_call: TRBJ2-7; v_call: TRBV28; cdr3_nt: TGTGCCAGCAGGCGGGCAGACAACTACGAGCAGTACTTC; cdr3_aa: CASRRADNYEQYF
clone_size: NA; d_call: NA; j_call: TRBJ1-2; v_call: TRBV29-1; cdr3_nt: TGCAGCGCCCTCGTCCCGCGGGGAAACCCAAACTATGGCTACACCTTC; cdr3_aa: CSALVPRGNPNYGYTF
clone_size: NA; d_call: NA; j_call: TRBJ2-3; v_call: TRBV7-2; cdr3_nt: TGTGCCAGCAGCCCACAAGCGTTGAGCACAGATACGCAGTATTTT; cdr3_aa: CASSPQALSTDTQYF
clone_size: NA; d_call: TRBD1; j_call: TRBJ1-2; v_call: TRBV2; cdr3_nt: TGTGCCAGCACAACAGGGGGCGCACTCTTTAACTATGGCTACACCTTC; cdr3_aa: CASTTGGALFNYGYTF
clone_size: NA; d_call: TRBD1; j_call: TRBJ1-5; v_call: TRBV28; cdr3_nt: TGTGCCAGCAGTGTAACGACAGGGGTCCAGCCCCAGCATTTT; cdr3_aa: CASSVTTGVQPQHF
clone_size: NA; d_call: TRBD2; j_call: TRBJ2-3; v_call: TRBV7-9; cdr3_nt: TGTGCCAGCAGCTTAGGGACTACGGGTAGCGGGAAACTCACAGATACGCAGTATTTT; cdr3_aa: CASSLGTTGSGKLTDTQYF
clone_size: few; d_call: TRBD1; j_call: TRBJ2-7; v_call: TRBV15; cdr3_nt: TGTGCCACCAGCAGAGCCGGGACAGGGGGCTTCAACGAGCAGTACTTC; cdr3_aa: CATSRAGTGGFNEQYF
clone_size: many; d_call: TRBD1; j_call: TRBJ1-1; v_call: TRBV18; cdr3_nt: TGTGCCAGCTCATCGCTGGACAGGGACACTGAAGCTTTCTTT; cdr3_aa: CASSSLDRDTEAFF
clone_size: NA; d_call: NA; j_call: TRBJ2-4; v_call: TRBV5-1; cdr3_nt: TGCGCCAGCAGCTACAAAGGGGACTCCCTGGGAAACATTCAGTACTTC; cdr3_aa: CASSYKGDSLGNIQYF
clone_size: NA; d_call: NA; j_call: TRBJ1-6; v_call: TRBV7-9; cdr3_nt: TGTGCCAGCAGCCGATCTAATTCACCCCTCCACTTT; cdr3_aa: CASSRSNSPLHF
clone_size: few; d_call: NA; j_call: TRBJ1-1; v_call: TRBV30; cdr3_nt: TGTGCCTGGAGTACTACCGGGACGGCTGCTTTCTTT; cdr3_aa: CAWSTTGTAAFF
clone_size: NA; d_call: NA; j_call: TRBJ2-3; v_call: TRBV9; cdr3_nt: TGTGCCAGCAGCGGGAGAAAGGGAGATACGCAGTATTTT; cdr3_aa: CASSGRKGDTQYF
clone_size: few; d_call: TRBD1; j_call: TRBJ1-1; v_call: TRBV18; cdr3_nt: TGTGCCAGCTCACCAATCCAGGGGGCAGGCACTGAAGCTTTCTTT; cdr3_aa: CASSPIQGAGTEAFF
clone_size: NA; d_call: TRBD1; j_call: TRBJ1-1; v_call: TRBV15; cdr3_nt: TGTGCCACCCGTCTCGGGACAGGGGTCAGTACTGCTTTCTTT; cdr3_aa: CATRLGTGVSTAFF
clone_size: NA; d_call: NA; j_call: TRBJ1-1; v_call: TRBV7-2; cdr3_nt: TGTGCCAGCAGCTTCTTCGTCGGGTTAGGGAACACTGAAGCTTTCTTT; cdr3_aa: CASSFFVGLGNTEAFF
clone_size: NA; d_call: TRBD2; j_call: TRBJ2-2; v_call: TRBV19; cdr3_nt: TGTGCCAGTAGTATACTGGGCGGACTAGCGTTAAACACCGGGGAGCTGTTTTTT; cdr3_aa: CASSILGGLALNTGELFF
clone_size: few; d_call: TRBD1; j_call: TRBJ1-4; v_call: TRBV15; cdr3_nt: TGTGCCATCAGTACAGAGACAGGGTTCGGTAATGAAAAACTGTTTTTT; cdr3_aa: CAISTETGFGNEKLFF
clone_size: NA; d_call: NA; j_call: TRBJ1-5; v_call: TRBV7-2; cdr3_nt: TGTGCCAGCAGCCGAGACAGTGTACAGCCCCAGCATTTT; cdr3_aa: CASSRDSVQPQHF
clone_size: NA; d_call: NA; j_call: TRBJ1-5; v_call: TRBV5-4; cdr3_nt: TGTGCCAGCAGCCCCGGGACGGGTAAGGGACAGCCCCAGCATTTT; cdr3_aa: CASSPGTGKGQPQHF
clone_size: many; d_call: NA; j_call: TRBJ1-2; v_call: TRBV19; cdr3_nt: TGTGCCAGTCTCCCCACGGCCGGGGAGGCTTTCCGGGATGGCTACACCTTC; cdr3_aa: CASLPTAGEAFRDGYTF
clone_size: once; d_call: NA; j_call: TRBJ2-5; v_call: TRBV5-8; cdr3_nt: TGTGCCAGCAGCTCCAGAAACGCAGAGACCCAGTACTTC; cdr3_aa: CASSSRNAETQYF
clone_size: NA; d_call: NA; j_call: TRBJ2-2; v_call: TRBV7-8; cdr3_nt: TGTGCCAGCACCAATAGATGGAACACCGGGGAGCTGTTTTTT; cdr3_aa: CASTNRWNTGELFF